This T cell receptor (beta chain) derives from a study of OX40 agonist ivuxolimab in advanced cancers. Background for the entire study: Ivuxolimab was a fully human IgG2 agonistic monoclonal antibody targeting the costimulatory receptor OX40 (CD134). In the dose-escalation cohort, approximately 82% of patients were male, and the mean age was approximately 60 years, with a range of roughly 23 to 85. Intravenous ivuxolimab was administered to patients every 2 weeks at six dose levels: 0.01, 0.1, 0.3, 1.5, 3 and 10 mg/kg. Among the approximately 54 dose-escalation patients, approximately 20 had hepatocellular carcinoma, roughly 15 melanoma, 9 renal cell carcinoma and 9 head and neck cancer. The purpose of peripheral TCRbeta sequencing was to test whether ivuxolimab changed TCR sequence diversity and led to clonal T-cell expansion. Partial responses occurred in three dose-escalation patients, of whom one had hepatocellular carcinoma and two had cutaneous melanoma. The paper covers the monotherapy dose-escalation part of the phase I ivuxolimab trial, which included N of about 51 patients. Patients were allowed to have had prior anti-PD-1, anti-PD-L1 or anti-CTLA-4 therapy, and approximately 40% of the dose-escalation patients had previously received checkpoint inhibitors.

What the research found in general, with its limitations: Antigen specificity was not determined for the clonally expanded peripheral T cells. In the 0.1-3.0 mg/kg groups, partial responders had among the lowest normalized peripheral clonal expansion, particularly in CD8+ T cells. At doses of 0.1 to 3.0 mg/kg, clonal expansion of both CD4+ and CD8+ T cells in blood was seen between baseline and week 6. Low levels of normalized T-cell clonal expansion were also seen in some patients who did not respond. After ivuxolimab, more expanded clones were found on average in CD8+ T cells than in CD4+ T cells.

Patients with autoimmune disease history or receiving systemic immunosuppression were excluded from the trial. In every dose cohort, peripheral blood was drawn for TCR sequencing at baseline, cycle 4 day 1, and cycle 7 day 1. The samples were taken from a phase I, first-in-human, multicenter, open-label dose-escalation trial of ivuxolimab. Adults with locally advanced or metastatic melanoma, renal cell, hepatocellular, or head and neck squamous cell carcinoma were enrolled in the trial. CD4+ and CD8+ T cells were sorted separately from peripheral blood before TCR sequencing. The CDR3, from cysteine to phenylalanine, totals 15 residues. Kept here is only the CDR3 DNA, which spans 45 bases and is read in frame from base 1. Trimming accounts for 6 bases at V and 7 bases at J, while the number of junction bases matched to no gene is 10. The CDR1 and CDR2 encoded by the germline V gene are MDHEN and SYDVKM.

Comment on this clone: The antigen it binds to is not known. No per-base quality is available; no much larger clone lies one base away.

Genomic DNA was isolated from the sorted cells so that the TCRbeta CDR3 region could be sequenced. TCRbeta CDR3 regions were sequenced using the immunoSEQ Assay. This is the immuneACCESS table as TCRdb keeps it, with only in-frame sequences that have V and J called. A part of the clones is gone; compared with another copy, unresolved V genes explain less than half, and the rest is unexplained. The sample profile shows under 100,000 clones; under 90% of them were found once. In total, the top ten clones hold around 0.51% of the sample. Sequenced material: CD4+ or CD8+ T cells sorted from blood, taken in a trial of the OX40 agonist ivuxolimab. The TCR originated in an adult with an advanced solid tumor such as melanoma, head and neck, liver or kidney cancer. This sequence uses TRBV28 and TRBJ1-2; 11 bases in between match TRBD1. The DNA sequence is given as TGTGCCAGCAGCTGGGGAACCGGGACAGGGGGTGGCTACACCTTC. The encoded protein is CASSWGTGTGGGYTF.